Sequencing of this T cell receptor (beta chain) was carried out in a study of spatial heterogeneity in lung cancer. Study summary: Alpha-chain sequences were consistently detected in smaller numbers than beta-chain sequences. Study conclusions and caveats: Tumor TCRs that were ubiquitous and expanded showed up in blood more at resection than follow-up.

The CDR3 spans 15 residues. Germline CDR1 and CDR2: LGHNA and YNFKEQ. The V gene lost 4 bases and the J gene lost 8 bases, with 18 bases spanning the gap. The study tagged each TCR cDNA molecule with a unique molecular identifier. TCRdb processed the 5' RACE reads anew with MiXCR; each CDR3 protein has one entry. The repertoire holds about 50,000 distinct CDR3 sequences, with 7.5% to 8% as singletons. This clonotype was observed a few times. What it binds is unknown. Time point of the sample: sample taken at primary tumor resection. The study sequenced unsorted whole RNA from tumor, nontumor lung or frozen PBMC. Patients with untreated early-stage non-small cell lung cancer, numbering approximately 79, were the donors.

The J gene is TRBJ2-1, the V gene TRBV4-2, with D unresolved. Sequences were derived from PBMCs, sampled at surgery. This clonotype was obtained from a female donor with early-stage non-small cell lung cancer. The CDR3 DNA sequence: TGTGCCAGCAGCCTTGACCCCCTGGCCTTTGATGAGCAGTTCTTC. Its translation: CASSLDPLAFDEQFF.